The rows below give T cell receptor beta chains drawn from one sample of a study of cytomegalovirus exposure and HLA in healthy donors. Clones were sequenced by immunoSEQ multiplex PCR, and TCRdb holds only the in-frame ones, with some missing. Among over 200,000 clones listed, 78% were seen once. Sequencing was done on a sample of PBMCs. All receptors come from a male donor in good health and CMV-seronegative. CDR3s include the opening cysteine and the closing phenylalanine or tryptophan. A D gene is named only where the DNA matches it firmly. Rows may omit the clone size; those that give it use once, few, many or a size class.

clone size,J gene,D gene,V gene,CDR3 protein,CDR3 DNA
NA,TRBJ1-5,TRBD1,TRBV19,CVSSRTGARMGQPQHF,TGTGTCAGTAGTCGTACAGGGGCCAGGATGGGTCAGCCCCAGCATTTT
NA,TRBJ1-5,TRBD1,TRBV27,CASRSDRTSNQPQHF,TGTGCCAGCAGATCGGACAGGACTTCCAATCAGCCCCAGCATTTT
NA,TRBJ1-5,NA,TRBV5-1,CASSLNPQDSNQPQHF,TGCGCCAGCAGCTTGAATCCACAGGATAGCAATCAGCCCCAGCATTTT
NA,TRBJ2-3,TRBD2,TRBV6-1,CASSEEFLAGSDTQYF,TGTGCCAGCAGTGAAGAATTCCTAGCGGGCTCAGATACGCAGTATTTT
NA,TRBJ2-6,TRBD2,TRBV19,CASSMGGWSGANVLTF,TGTGCCAGTAGTATGGGAGGGTGGTCTGGGGCCAACGTCCTGACTTTC
NA,TRBJ2-7,TRBD1,TRBV6-5,CASTPGQFYEQYF,TGTGCCAGCACCCCGGGACAGTTCTACGAGCAGTACTTC
NA,TRBJ1-6,TRBD1,TRBV15,CATSPGQGPKLHSPLHF,TGTGCCACCAGCCCCGGACAGGGTCCGAAACTCCATTCACCCCTCCACTTT
NA,TRBJ2-1,NA,TRBV28,CASSPGGTVSPMKQFF,TGTGCCAGCAGCCCGGGGGGGACAGTATCCCCAATGAAGCAGTTCTTC
NA,TRBJ1-2,TRBD1,TRBV23-1,CASSHHRGNYGYTF,TGCGCCAGCAGTCATCACAGGGGGAACTATGGCTACACCTTC
NA,TRBJ2-2,NA,TRBV11-2,CASTVTPNTGELFF,TGTGCCAGCACGGTGACACCGAACACCGGGGAGCTGTTTTTT
NA,TRBJ2-7,NA,TRBV28,CASSPGFYEQYF,TGTGCCAGCAGCCCAGGGTTTTACGAGCAGTACTTC
NA,TRBJ1-5,NA,TRBV19,CASSAQGTYSNQPQHF,TGTGCCAGTAGTGCACAGGGAACATATAGCAATCAGCCCCAGCATTTT
NA,TRBJ2-7,NA,TRBV21-1,CASKLAGAYEQYF,TGTGCCAGCAAACTAGCGGGAGCCTACGAGCAGTACTTC
NA,TRBJ1-3,NA,TRBV2,CASSSQGIGNTIYF,TGTGCCAGCAGTTCCCAGGGGATCGGAAACACCATATATTTT
NA,TRBJ2-1,TRBD1,TRBV5-1,CASSYQGQANEQFF,TGCGCCAGCAGCTACCAGGGACAGGCAAATGAGCAGTTCTTC
once,TRBJ1-4,NA,TRBV18,CASSLGSRTNEKLFF,TGTGCCAGCTCACTGGGGAGCAGGACTAATGAAAAACTGTTTTTT
NA,TRBJ2-7,NA,TRBV4-1,CASSPGQLYEQYF,TGCGCCAGCAGCCCAGGACAGCTTTACGAGCAGTACTTC
NA,TRBJ1-5,TRBD1,TRBV28,CASSTPGTGGSQPQHF,TGTGCCAGCAGTACCCCCGGGACAGGGGGCAGTCAGCCCCAGCATTTT
NA,TRBJ2-7,TRBD2,TRBV5-4,CASSLGTSRPYEQYF,TGTGCCAGCAGTCTGGGGACTAGCAGGCCCTACGAGCAGTACTTC
NA,TRBJ2-2,NA,TRBV25-1,CASQNLPTGELFF,TGTGCCAGCCAAAATCTACCCACCGGGGAGCTGTTTTTT
NA,TRBJ2-7,TRBD2,TRBV11-1,CASSLPKTSGRVYEQYF,TGTGCCAGCAGCTTACCAAAGACTAGCGGGAGAGTTTACGAGCAGTACTTC
NA,TRBJ2-7,TRBD1,TRBV6-5,CASSPDRGPNEQYF,TGTGCCAGCAGTCCCGACAGGGGGCCCAACGAGCAGTACTTC
NA,TRBJ2-1,NA,TRBV30,CAWSGGGAFPLPEQFF,TGTGCCTGGAGCGGCGGTGGTGCGTTCCCCCTCCCTGAGCAGTTCTTC
NA,TRBJ2-2,TRBD2,TRBV7-8,CASSPLAGSLGGELFF,TGTGCCAGCAGCCCACTAGCGGGAAGTTTGGGGGGGGAGCTGTTTTTT
NA,TRBJ2-3,TRBD2,TRBV5-4,CASSSLAASTDTQYF,TGTGCCAGCAGCTCTCTAGCGGCTAGCACAGATACGCAGTATTTT
NA,TRBJ2-4,TRBD1,TRBV5-1,CASSQGDRVGNIQYF,TGCGCCAGCAGCCAGGGGGACAGGGTGGGAAACATTCAGTACTTC
NA,TRBJ2-5,TRBD2,TRBV25-1,CASSDTSGRETQYF,TGTGCCAGCAGTGACACTAGCGGGAGGGAGACCCAGTACTTC
NA,TRBJ2-6,NA,TRBV28,CATQVSGANVLTF,TGTGCCACACAGGTCTCTGGGGCCAACGTCCTGACTTTC
once,TRBJ2-7,NA,TRBV6-5,CASSDIAAAYEQYF,TGTGCCAGCAGTGATATAGCGGCCGCCTACGAGCAGTACTTC
NA,TRBJ1-1,NA,TRBV7-9,CASSQQLSSSAFF,TGTGCCAGCAGTCAACAGCTGAGTTCGTCGGCTTTCTTT
few,TRBJ2-3,NA,TRBV5-6,CASSLGPRSTDTQYF,TGTGCCAGCAGCTTGGGGCCCAGGAGCACAGATACGCAGTATTTT
NA,TRBJ2-3,TRBD2,TRBV28,CASSLFSLAGEQFTDTQYF,TGTGCCAGCAGTTTATTTTCACTAGCGGGAGAACAATTCACAGATACGCAGTATTTT
few,TRBJ1-1,NA,TRBV28,CASIGMNTEAFF,TGTGCCAGCATCGGGATGAACACTGAAGCTTTCTTT
NA,TRBJ2-7,TRBD1,TRBV18,CASSPRQGMAEQYF,TGTGCCAGCTCACCACGACAGGGAATGGCCGAGCAGTACTTC
NA,TRBJ1-5,NA,TRBV6-1,CASSEPKQDSNQPQHF,TGTGCCAGCAGTGAACCGAAACAGGACAGCAATCAGCCCCAGCATTTT
NA,TRBJ2-3,TRBD2,TRBV29-1,CSGTSGLAGGTDTQYF,TGCAGCGGCACCTCGGGACTAGCTGGGGGCACAGATACGCAGTATTTT
NA,TRBJ2-1,NA,TRBV7-2,CASSPSTFYNEQFF,TGTGCCAGCAGTCCGTCCACTTTCTACAATGAGCAGTTCTTC
NA,TRBJ1-2,NA,TRBV28,CASLGGRLPGGGYTF,TGTGCCAGCTTGGGGGGCAGGCTGCCGGGGGGTGGCTACACCTTC
NA,TRBJ2-1,NA,TRBV6-1,CASSEAQADYMEQFF,TGTGCCAGCAGTGAAGCGCAGGCCGACTACATGGAGCAGTTCTTC
NA,TRBJ2-1,TRBD1,TRBV6-5,CASRQGAPYNEQFF,TGTGCCAGCAGGCAGGGGGCCCCCTACAATGAGCAGTTCTTC
NA,TRBJ2-1,TRBD2,TRBV7-9,CASSGDEREGRENEQFF,TGTGCCAGCAGCGGAGACGAGCGGGAGGGCCGCGAAAATGAGCAGTTCTTC
NA,TRBJ2-7,NA,TRBV11-2,CASSLEPVLSYEQYF,TGTGCCAGCAGCTTAGAGCCGGTACTCTCCTACGAGCAGTACTTC
NA,TRBJ2-1,TRBD1,TRBV5-6,CASSLAGDRVVDEQFF,TGTGCCAGCAGCTTGGCCGGGGACAGGGTGGTTGATGAGCAGTTCTTC
once,TRBJ2-3,TRBD2,TRBV4-1,CASSQVASSGRADTQYF,TGCGCCAGCAGCCAAGTTGCGTCTAGCGGGAGGGCAGATACGCAGTATTTT
NA,TRBJ2-3,TRBD2,TRBV2,CASRDPPGLAGEADTQYF,TGTGCCAGCCGAGATCCTCCGGGACTAGCGGGAGAAGCGGATACGCAGTATTTT
NA,TRBJ2-5,NA,TRBV18,CASSGRQAQETQYF,TGTGCCAGCTCAGGGCGACAGGCCCAAGAGACCCAGTACTTC
NA,TRBJ2-2,TRBD1,TRBV19,CASSYDRGNTGELFF,TGTGCCAGTAGTTATGACAGGGGAAACACCGGGGAGCTGTTTTTT
NA,TRBJ2-3,TRBD1,TRBV7-9,CASSLVGTASTDTQYF,TGTGCCAGCAGCTTAGTGGGGACAGCTAGCACAGATACGCAGTATTTT
NA,TRBJ2-1,TRBD1,TRBV12-5,CASGSNRGLNEQFF,TGTGCTAGTGGGTCAAACAGGGGGTTGAATGAGCAGTTCTTC